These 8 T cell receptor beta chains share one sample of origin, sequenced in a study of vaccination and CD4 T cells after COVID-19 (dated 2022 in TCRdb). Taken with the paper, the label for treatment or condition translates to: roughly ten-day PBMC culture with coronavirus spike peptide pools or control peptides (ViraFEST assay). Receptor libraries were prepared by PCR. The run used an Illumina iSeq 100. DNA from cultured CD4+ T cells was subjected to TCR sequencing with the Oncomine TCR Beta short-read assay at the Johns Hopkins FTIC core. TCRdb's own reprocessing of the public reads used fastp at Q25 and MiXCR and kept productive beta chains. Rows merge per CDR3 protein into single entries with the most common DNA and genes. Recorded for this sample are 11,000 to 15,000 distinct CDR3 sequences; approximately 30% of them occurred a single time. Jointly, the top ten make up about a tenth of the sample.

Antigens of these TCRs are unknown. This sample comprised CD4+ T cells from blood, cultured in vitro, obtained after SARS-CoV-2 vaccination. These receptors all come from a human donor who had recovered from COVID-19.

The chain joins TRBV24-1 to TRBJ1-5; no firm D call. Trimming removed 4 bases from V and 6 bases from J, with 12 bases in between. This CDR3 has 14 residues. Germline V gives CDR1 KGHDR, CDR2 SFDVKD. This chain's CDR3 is CATSDTLNGQPQHF. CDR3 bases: TGTGCCACCAGTGACACGCTTAACGGTCAGCCCCAGCATTTT.

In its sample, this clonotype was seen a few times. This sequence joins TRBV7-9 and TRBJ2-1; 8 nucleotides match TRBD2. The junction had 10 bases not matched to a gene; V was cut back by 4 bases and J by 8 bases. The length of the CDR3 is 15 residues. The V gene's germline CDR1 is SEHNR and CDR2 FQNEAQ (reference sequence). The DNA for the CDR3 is TGTGCCAGCAGCTCCACTTTCGGACTAGCCGATGAGCAGTTCTTC. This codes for CASSSTFGLADEQFF.

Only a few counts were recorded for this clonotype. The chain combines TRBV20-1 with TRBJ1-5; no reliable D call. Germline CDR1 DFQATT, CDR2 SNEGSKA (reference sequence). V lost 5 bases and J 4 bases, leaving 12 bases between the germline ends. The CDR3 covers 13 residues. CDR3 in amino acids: CSASRSPNQPQHF. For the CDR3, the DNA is TGCAGTGCTTCCAGATCCCCGAATCAGCCCCAGCATTTT.

The CDR3 bases are TGTGCCTGGAGTGTGGGACAGGGAATTGGCGAGCAGTACTTC. Translating gives CAWSVGQGIGEQYF. V gene TRBV30 combines with J gene TRBJ2-7, with 9 bases lining up with TRBD1. Losses at the gene ends were 0 bases for V and 6 bases for J; bases not matched to a gene: 6. The CDR3 is 14 amino acids. The germline gives CDR1 GTSNPN, CDR2 SVGIG (reference sequence).

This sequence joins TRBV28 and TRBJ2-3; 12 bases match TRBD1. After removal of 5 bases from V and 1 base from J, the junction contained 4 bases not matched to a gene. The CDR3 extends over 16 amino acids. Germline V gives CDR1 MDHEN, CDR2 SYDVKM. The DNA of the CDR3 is TGTGCCAGCAGTCTCTGGGACAGGGGGCGCACAGATACGCAGTATTTT. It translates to CASSLWDRGRTDTQYF.

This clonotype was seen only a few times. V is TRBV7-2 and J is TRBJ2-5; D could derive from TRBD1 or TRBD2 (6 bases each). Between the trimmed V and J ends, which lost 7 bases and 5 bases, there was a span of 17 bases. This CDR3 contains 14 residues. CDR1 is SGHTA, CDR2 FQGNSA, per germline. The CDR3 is CASILDRGGETQYF. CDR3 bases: TGTGCCAGCATCCTAGATCGAGGGGGGGAGACCCAGTACTTC.

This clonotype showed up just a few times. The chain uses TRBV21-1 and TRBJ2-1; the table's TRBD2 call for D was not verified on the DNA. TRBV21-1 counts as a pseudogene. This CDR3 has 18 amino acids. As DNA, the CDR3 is TGTGCCAGCAGCGTGGACAGGGCGCGGGAGGGTAGGAATGAGTGGCAGTTCTTC. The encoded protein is CASSVDRAREGRNEWQFF.

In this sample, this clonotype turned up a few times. CDR3 region: CATSRDPPQGLYEQYF. The CDR3 coding sequence is TGTGCCACCAGCAGAGATCCTCCTCAGGGGTTATACGAGCAGTACTTC. This rearrangement joins TRBV15 to TRBJ2-7; D might be TRBD1 (6 bases). The CDR3 is 16 amino acids. CDR1 LNHNV and CDR2 YYDKDF come from the germline V gene (reference sequence). V was cut by 0 bases and J by 4 bases, with 16 bases left in between.